This T cell receptor beta chain was identified during a study of T cell responses to AZD1222 COVID-19 vaccine. Overall study findings and caveats: Donors in the cohort were predominantly white British and more often female, and clonal diversity was possibly underestimated. Reports indicate that nearly half of spike-specific TCRs are directed at unmutated variant regions. Dominant CD4 TCR responses targeted spike regions 160-218 and 743-854.

The CDR3 has 13 residues. V was trimmed by 2 bases and J by 0 bases, leaving 7 bases between them. Per germline, CDR1 SQVTM and CDR2 ANQGSEA. About this clone: Its antigen remains unidentified.

Only in-frame clones appear in the TCRdb table, and some are missing; sequencing was by immunoSEQ multiplex PCR. Counted here are 130,000 to 150,000 clones, 90% to 95% occurring once; the ten biggest clones make up 5%. The chain joins TRBV29-1 to TRBJ1-1; D is undetermined. The source material was peripheral blood, sampled on day 0 of AZD1222 vaccination. The clonotype comes from an adult in good health. CDR3 residues: CSVENGVNTEAFF. For the CDR3, the DNA is TGCAGCGTTGAAAACGGGGTGAACACTGAAGCTTTCTTT.